The text below deals with one TCR beta chain. Its cognate antigen is unknown. This sample was included in a study of identical twins. Study-wide points: Out-of-frame alpha sequences common to twins exhibited an excess of low generation probability. Surplus twin overlap in beta out-of-frame sequences was less pronounced. Clonotypes of the beta chain that were abundant in cord blood carried fewer insertions (memory repertoires showed none).

Germline values: CDR1 ENHRY, CDR2 SYGVKD. Trimming at V came to 7 bases and at J to 1 base, leaving 16 bases not matched to a gene. The CDR3 covers 17 residues. With template switching, a universal primer site was added, and the cDNA carried unique molecular identifiers. TCRdb recomputed calls from the 5' RACE reads with MiXCR, one row per CDR3 protein. The table includes about 530,000 distinct CDR3 sequences, 20% to 25% detected once. These data were also filed under a second study, of yellow fever vaccine responses in identical twins.

The V gene is TRBV10-3, the J gene TRBJ2-7, with TRBD2 matching 7 bases. The TCR sequence derives from a woman between 18 and 29 years old in good health. Sequenced sample: CD4+ T cells sorted from blood. The CDR3 spells CAITSISLAEGSYEQYF. CDR3 bases: TGTGCCATCACCAGCATCAGTCTAGCGGAGGGATCCTACGAGCAGTACTTC.